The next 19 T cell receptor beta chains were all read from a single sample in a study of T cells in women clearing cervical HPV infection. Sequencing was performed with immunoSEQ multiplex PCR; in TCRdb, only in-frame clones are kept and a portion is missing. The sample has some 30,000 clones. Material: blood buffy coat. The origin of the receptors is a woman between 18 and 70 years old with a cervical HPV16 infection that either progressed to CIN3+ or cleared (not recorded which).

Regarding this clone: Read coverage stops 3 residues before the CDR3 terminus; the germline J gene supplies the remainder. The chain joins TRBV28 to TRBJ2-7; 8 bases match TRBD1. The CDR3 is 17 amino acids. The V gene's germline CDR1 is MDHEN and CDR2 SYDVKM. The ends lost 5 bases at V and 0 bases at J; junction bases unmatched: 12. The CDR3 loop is CASSPPPGQAFSYEQYF. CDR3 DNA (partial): TGTGCCAGCAGTCCTCCCCCGGGACAGGCCTTCTCCTACGAG.

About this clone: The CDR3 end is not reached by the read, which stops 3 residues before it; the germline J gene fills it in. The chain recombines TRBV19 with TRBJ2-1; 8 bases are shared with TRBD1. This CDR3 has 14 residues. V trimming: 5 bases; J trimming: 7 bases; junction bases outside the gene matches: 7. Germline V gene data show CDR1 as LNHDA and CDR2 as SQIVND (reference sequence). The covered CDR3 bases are TGTGCCAGTAGTTTACGGACAGGGCTAAATGAG. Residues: CASSLRTGLNE. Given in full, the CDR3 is CASSLRTGLNEQFF.

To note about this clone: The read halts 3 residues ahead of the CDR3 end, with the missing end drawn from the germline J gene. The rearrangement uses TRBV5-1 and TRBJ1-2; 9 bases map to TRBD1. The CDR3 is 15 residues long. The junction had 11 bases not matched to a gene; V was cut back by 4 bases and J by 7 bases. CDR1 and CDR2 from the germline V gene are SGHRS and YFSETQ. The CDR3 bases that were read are TGCGCCAGCAGCGGTACAGGGGGCGAAATGAGTGGC. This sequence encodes CASSGTGGEMSG. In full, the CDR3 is CASSGTGGEMSGYTF.

The CDR3 spells CASSIMDTRIANYGYTF. The sequenced part of the CDR3 DNA is TGTGCCAGTAGTATAATGGACACAAGGATCGCTAACTATGGC. This chain joins TRBV19 and TRBJ1-2, with D maybe TRBD1 (5 bases). The read comes to an end 3 residues before the CDR3 does, leaving the germline J gene to fill in the end. CDR3 size: 17 residues. CDR1 LNHDA and CDR2 SQIVND come from the germline V gene (reference sequence). The V end lost 2 bases, the J end lost 0 bases, and 16 bases lay between the germline ends.

This CDR3 reads CASSLGQLSEAFF. The DNA read from the CDR3 is TGTGCCAGCAGCCTCGGACAGCTCTCTGAA. This chain uses TRBV11-2 with TRBJ1-1; D may be TRBD1 (6 bases). The CDR3 is cut off 3 residues early in the read; its end comes from the germline J gene. Germline CDR1 is SGHAT and CDR2 is FQNNGV. The CDR3 has 13 amino acids. V was shortened by 5 bases and J by 6 bases, with 13 bases between the two germline ends.

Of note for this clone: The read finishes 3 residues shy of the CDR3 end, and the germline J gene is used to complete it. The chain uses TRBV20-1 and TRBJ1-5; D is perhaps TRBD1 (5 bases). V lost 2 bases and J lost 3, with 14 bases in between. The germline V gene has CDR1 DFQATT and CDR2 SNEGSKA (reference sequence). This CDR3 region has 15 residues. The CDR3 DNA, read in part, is TGCAGTGCTAGATCCGGTGGGGGGGACAATCAGCCC. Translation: CSARSGGGDNQP. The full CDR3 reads CSARSGGGDNQPQHF.

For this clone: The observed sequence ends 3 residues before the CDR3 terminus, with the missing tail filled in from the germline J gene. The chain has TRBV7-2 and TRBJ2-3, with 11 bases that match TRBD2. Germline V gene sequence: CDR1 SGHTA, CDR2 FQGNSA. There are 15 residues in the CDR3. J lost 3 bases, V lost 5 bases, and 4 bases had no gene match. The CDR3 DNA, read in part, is TGTGCCAGCAGCCCTAGCGGGGGGTTAACAGATACG. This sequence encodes CASSPSGGLTDT. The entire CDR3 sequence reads CASSPSGGLTDTQYF.

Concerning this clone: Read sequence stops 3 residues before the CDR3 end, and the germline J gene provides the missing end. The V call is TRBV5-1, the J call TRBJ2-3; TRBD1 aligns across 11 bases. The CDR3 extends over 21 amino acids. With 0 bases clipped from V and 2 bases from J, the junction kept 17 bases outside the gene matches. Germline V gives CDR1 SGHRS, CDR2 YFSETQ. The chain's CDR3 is CASSLVVRTGGASGNTDTQYF. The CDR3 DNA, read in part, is TGCGCCAGCAGCTTGGTAGTTCGGACAGGGGGCGCGAGTGGTAACACAGATACG.

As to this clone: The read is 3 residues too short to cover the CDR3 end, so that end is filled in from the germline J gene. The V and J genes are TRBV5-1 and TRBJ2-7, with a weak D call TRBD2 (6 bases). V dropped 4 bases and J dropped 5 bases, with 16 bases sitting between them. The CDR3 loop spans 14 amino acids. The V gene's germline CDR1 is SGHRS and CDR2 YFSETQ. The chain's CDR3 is CASSPGAGTDEQYF. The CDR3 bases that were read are TGCGCCAGCAGCCCCGGCGCGGGAACAGACGAG.

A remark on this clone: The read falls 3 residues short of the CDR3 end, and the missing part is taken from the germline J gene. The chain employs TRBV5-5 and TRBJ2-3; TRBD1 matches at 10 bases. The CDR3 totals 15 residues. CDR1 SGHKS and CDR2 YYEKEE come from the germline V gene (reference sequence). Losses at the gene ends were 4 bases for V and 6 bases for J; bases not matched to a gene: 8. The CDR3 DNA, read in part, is TGTGCCAGCAGCAACCGGGACAGGGGTTCCGATACG. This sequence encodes CASSNRDRGSDT. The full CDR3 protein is CASSNRDRGSDTQYF.

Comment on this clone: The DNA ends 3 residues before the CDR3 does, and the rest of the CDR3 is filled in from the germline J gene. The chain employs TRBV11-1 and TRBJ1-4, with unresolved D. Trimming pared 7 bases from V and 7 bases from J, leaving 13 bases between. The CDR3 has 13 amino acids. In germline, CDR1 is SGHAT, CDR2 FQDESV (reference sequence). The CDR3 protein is CASTPRSGEKLFF. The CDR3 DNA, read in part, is TGTGCCAGCACTCCTCGTTCGGGTGAAAAA.

CDR3 DNA, as far as it was read: TGCGCCAGCAGCTTAGGGCCAGCCCAGGAGTACGAG. It encodes CASSLGPAQEYE. The CDR3 in its entirety is CASSLGPAQEYEQYF. The V and J genes are TRBV5-1 and TRBJ2-7; D is undetermined. The CDR3 extends 3 residues past the end of the read, so its final part is completed from the germline J gene. The length of the CDR3 is 15 residues. Trimming left V 2 bases short and J 4 bases short, with 16 bases between. Looked up from germline, CDR1 is SGHRS and CDR2 is YFSETQ.

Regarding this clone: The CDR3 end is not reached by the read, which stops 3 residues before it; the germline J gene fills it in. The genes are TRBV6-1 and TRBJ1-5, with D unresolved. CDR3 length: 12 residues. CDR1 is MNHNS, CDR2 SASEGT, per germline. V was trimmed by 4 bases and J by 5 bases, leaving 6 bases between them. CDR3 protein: CASSVSDQPQHF. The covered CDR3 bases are TGTGCCAGCAGTGTGTCAGATCAGCCC.

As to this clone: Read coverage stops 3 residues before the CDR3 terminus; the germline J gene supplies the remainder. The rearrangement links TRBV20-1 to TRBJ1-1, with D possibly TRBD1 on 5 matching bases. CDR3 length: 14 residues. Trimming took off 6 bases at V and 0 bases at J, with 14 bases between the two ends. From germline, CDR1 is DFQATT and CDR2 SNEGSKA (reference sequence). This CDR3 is CSATKGHLNTEAFF. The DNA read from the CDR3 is TGCAGTGCCACCAAGGGGCATTTGAACACTGAA.

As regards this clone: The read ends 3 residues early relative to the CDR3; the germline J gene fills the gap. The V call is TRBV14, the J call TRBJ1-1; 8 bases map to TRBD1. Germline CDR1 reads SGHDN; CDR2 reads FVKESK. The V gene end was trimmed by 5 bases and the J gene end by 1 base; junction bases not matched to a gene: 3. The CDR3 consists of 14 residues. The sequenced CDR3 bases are TGTGCCAGCAGCAGACAGGGGACGAACACTGAA. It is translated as CASSRQGTNTE. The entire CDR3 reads CASSRQGTNTEAFF.

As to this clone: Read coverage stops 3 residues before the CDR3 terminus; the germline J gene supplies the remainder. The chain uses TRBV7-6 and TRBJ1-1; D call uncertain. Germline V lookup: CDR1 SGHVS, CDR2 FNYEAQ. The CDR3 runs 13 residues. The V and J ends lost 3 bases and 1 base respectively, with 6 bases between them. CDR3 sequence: CASSFSGNTEAFF. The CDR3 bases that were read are TGTGCCAGCAGCTTTTCAGGGAACACTGAA.

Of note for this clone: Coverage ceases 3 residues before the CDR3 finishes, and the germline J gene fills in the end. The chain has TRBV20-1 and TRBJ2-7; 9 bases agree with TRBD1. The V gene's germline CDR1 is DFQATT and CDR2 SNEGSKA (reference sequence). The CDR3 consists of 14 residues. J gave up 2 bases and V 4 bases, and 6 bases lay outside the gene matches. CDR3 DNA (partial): TGCAGTGCTACGACTAGGACAGGGGCCTACGAG. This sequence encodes CSATTRTGAYE. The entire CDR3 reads CSATTRTGAYEQYF.

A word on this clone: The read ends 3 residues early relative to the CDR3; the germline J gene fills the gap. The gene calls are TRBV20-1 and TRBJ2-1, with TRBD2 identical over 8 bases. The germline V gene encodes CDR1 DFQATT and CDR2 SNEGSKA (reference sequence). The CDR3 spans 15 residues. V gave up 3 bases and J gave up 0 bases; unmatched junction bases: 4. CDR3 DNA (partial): TGCAGTGCTAGTAAGGGACTAGGCTCCTACAATGAG. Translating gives CSASKGLGSYNE. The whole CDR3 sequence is CSASKGLGSYNEQFF.

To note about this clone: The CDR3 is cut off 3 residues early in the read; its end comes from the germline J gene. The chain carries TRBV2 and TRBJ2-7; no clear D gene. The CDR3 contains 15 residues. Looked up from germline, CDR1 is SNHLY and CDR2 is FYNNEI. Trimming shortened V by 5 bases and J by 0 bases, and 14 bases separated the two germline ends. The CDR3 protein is CASSPSAGYSYEQYF. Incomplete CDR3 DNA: TGTGCCAGCAGTCCGTCAGCAGGTTACTCCTACGAG.